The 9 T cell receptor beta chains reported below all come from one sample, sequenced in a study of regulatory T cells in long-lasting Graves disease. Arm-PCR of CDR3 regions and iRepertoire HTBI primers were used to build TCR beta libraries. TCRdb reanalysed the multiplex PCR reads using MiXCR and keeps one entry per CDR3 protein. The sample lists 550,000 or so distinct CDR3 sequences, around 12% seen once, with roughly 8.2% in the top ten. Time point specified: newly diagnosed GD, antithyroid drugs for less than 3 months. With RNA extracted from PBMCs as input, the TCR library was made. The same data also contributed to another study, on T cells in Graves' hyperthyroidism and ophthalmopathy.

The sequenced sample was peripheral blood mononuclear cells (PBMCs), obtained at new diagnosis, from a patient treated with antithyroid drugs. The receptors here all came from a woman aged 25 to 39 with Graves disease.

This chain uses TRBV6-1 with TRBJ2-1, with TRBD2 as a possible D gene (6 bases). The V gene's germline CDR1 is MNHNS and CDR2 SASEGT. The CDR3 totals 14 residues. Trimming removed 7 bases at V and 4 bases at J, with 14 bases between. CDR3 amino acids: CASNRGGEYNEQFF. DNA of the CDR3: TGTGCCAGCAATAGAGGCGGGGAGTACAATGAGCAGTTCTTC.

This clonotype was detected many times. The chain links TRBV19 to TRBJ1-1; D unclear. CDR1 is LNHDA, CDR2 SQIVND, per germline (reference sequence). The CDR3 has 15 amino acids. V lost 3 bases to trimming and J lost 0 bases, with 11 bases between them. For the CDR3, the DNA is TGTGCCAGTAGTATTCAAGGAGACATGAACACTGAAGCTTTCTTT. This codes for CASSIQGDMNTEAFF.

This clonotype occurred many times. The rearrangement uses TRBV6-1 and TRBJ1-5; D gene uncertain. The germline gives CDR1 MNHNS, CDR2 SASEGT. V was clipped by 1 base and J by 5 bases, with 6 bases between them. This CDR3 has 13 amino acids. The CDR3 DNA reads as TGTGCCAGCAGTGAAGGGATATATCAGCCCCAGCATTTT. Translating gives CASSEGIYQPQHF.

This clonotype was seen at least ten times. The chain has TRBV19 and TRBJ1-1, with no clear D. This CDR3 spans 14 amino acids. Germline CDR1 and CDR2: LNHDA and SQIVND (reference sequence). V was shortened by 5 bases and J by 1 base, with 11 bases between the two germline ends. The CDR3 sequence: CASSPFTANTEAFF. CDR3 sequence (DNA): TGTGCCAGTAGTCCTTTCACCGCGAACACTGAAGCTTTCTTT.

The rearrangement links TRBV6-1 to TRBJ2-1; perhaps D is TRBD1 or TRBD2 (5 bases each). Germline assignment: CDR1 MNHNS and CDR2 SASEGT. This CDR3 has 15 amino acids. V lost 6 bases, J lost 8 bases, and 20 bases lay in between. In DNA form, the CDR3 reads TGTGCCAGCAGCCGCCGGGGCCCTCTTAGTGATGAGCAGTTCTTC. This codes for CASSRRGPLSDEQFF.

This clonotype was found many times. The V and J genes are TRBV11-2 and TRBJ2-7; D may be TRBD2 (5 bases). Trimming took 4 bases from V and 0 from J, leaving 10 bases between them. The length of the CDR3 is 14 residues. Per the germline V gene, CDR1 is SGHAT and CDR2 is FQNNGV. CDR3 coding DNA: TGTGCCAGCAGCTCCTGGCGGGCCTCCTACGAGCAGTACTTC. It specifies CASSSWRASYEQYF.

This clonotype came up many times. DNA for the CDR3: TGTGCCAGCAGCAGCCCTCTCACAGGGGTTACCGGGGAGCTGTTTTTT. Translated, it gives CASSSPLTGVTGELFF. V is TRBV6-1 and J is TRBJ2-2; 7 bases match TRBD1. The CDR3 is made up of 16 amino acids. Trimming removed 6 bases from V and 5 bases from J; junction bases left unmatched: 12. Germline V gives CDR1 MNHNS, CDR2 SASEGT.

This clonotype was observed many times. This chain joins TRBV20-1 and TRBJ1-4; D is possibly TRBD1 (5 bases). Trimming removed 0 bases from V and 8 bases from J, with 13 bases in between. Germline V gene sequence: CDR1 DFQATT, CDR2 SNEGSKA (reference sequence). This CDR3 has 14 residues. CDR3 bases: TGCAGTGCTAGAGATCAACGGGACTTAGAAAAACTGTTTTTT. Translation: CSARDQRDLEKLFF.

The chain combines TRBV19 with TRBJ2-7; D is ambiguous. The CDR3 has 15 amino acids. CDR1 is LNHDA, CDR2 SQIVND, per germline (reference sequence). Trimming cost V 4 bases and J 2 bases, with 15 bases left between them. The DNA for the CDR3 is TGTGCCAGTAGTACCCCCCGTGGCTACCCCTACGAGCAGTACTTC. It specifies CASSTPRGYPYEQYF.